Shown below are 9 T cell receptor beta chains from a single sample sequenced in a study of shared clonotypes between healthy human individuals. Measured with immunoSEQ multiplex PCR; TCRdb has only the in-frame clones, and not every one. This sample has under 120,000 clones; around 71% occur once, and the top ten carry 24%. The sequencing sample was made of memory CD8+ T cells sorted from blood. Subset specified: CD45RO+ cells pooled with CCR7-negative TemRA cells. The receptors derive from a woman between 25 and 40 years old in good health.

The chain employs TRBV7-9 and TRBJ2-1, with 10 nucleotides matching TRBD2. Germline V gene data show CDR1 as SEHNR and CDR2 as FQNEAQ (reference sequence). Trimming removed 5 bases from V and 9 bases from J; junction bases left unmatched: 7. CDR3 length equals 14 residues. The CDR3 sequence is CASSPTSGWVEQFF. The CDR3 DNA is TGTGCCAGCAGCCCGACTAGCGGGTGGGTTGAGCAGTTCTTC.

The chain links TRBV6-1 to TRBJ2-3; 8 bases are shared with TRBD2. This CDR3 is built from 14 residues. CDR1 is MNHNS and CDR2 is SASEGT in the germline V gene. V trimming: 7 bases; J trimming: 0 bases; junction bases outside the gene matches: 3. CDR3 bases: TGTGCCAGCACCGCTAGCGGGAGCACAGATACGCAGTATTTT. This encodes CASTASGSTDTQYF.

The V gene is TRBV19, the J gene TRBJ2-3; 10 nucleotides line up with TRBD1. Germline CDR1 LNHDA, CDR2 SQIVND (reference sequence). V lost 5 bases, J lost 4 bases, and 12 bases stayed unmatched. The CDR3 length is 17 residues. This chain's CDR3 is CASSPRTGGVDADTQYF. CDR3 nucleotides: TGTGCCAGTAGTCCCAGGACAGGGGGAGTCGATGCAGATACGCAGTATTTT.

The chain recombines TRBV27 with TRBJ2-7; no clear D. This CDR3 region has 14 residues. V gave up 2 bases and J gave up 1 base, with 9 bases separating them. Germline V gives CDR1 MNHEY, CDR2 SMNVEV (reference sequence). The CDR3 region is CASSLNRLSYEQYF. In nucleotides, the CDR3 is TGTGCCAGCAGTTTAAACCGGTTGTCCTACGAGCAGTACTTC.

In DNA form, the CDR3 reads TGTGCCACCTCGGGGCTAGCGGGAGGGAACGAAAAGTTCTTC. Translation gives CATSGLAGGNEKFF. This rearrangement joins TRBV6-1 to TRBJ2-1; TRBD2 agrees at 12 bases. The CDR3 spans 14 residues. V lost 10 bases to trimming and J lost 14 bases; unmatched junction nucleotides: 15. Germline assignment: CDR1 MNHNS and CDR2 SASEGT.

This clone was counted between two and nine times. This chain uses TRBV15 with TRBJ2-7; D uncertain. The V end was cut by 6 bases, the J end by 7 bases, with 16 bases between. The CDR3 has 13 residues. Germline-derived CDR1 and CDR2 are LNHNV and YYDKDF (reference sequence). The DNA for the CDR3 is TGTGCCACCAGTTCGACCAGGACGCGGGAGCAGTACTTC. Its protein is CATSSTRTREQYF.

CDR3 DNA: TGCGCCAGCCAGTGGGAGGGCCAGGATTCAGCAGATACGCAGTATTTT. This translates into CASQWEGQDSADTQYF. The chain has TRBV10-2 and TRBJ2-3, with TRBD2 matching 7 bases. The CDR3 covers 16 residues. Germline values: CDR1 WSHSY, CDR2 SAAADI. After removal of 8 bases from V and 4 bases from J, the junction contained 15 bases not matched to a gene.

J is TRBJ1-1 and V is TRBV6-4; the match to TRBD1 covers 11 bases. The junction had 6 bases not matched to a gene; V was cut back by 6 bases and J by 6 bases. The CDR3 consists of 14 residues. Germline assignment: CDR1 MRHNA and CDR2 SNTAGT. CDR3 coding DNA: TGTGCCAGCAGCTCCGGACAGGGGGCCTCTGAAGCTTTCTTT. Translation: CASSSGQGASEAFF.

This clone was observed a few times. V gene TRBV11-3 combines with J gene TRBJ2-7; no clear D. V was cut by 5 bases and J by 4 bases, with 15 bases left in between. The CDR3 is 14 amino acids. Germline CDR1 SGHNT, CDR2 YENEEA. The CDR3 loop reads CASSQGPTTYEQYF. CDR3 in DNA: TGTGCCAGCAGCCAAGGCCCGACGACTTACGAGCAGTACTTC.